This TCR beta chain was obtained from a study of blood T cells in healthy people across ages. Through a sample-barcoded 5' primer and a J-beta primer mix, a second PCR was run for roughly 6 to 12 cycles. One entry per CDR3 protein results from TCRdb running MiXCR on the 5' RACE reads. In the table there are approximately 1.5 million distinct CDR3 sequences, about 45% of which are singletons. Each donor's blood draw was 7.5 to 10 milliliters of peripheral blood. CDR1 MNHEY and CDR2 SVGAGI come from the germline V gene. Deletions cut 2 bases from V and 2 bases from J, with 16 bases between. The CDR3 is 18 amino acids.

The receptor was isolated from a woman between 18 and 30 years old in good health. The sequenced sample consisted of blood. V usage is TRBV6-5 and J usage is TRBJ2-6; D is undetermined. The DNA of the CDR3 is TGTGCCAGCAGTTACCCTGGGGATTCGGGTACTGGGGCCAACGTCCTGACTTTC. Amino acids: CASSYPGDSGTGANVLTF.